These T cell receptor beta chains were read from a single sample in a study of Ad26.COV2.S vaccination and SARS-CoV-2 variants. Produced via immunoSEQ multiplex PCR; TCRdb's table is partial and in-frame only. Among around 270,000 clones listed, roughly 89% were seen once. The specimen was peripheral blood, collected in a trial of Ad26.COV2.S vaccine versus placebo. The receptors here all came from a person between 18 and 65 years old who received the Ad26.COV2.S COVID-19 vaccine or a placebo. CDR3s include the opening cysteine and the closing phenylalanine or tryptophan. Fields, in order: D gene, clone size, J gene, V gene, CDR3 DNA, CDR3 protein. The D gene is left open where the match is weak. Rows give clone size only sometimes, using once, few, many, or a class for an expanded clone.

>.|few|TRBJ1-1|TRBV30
TGTGCCTGGAGCCTCCTCCAGGGGAACACTGAAGCTTTCTTT
CAWSLLQGNTEAFF
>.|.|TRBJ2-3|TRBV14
TGTGCCAGCAGCCTTGGACGGACCCTCACAGATACGCAGTATTTT
CASSLGRTLTDTQYF
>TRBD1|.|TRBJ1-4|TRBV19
TGTGCCAGTAGTTTCCAGGGGGGTGGAGAAAAACTGTTTTTT
CASSFQGGGEKLFF
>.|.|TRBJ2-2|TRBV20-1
TGCAGTGCTCCCCGGTTGGGGGAGCTGTTTTTT
CSAPRLGELFF
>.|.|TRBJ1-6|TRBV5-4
TGTGCCAGCAGCTCGGTGGCAGGGGAGTCTTCACCCCTCCACTTT
CASSSVAGESSPLHF
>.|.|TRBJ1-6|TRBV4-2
TGTGCCAGCAGCCAAGAAGGGGCTCTTAATTCACCCCTCCACTTT
CASSQEGALNSPLHF
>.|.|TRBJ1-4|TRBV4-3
TGCGCCAGCGGCTTACAGATCGGACGGGGACTGTTTTTT
CASGLQIGRGLFF
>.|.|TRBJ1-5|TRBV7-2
TGTGCCAGCAGCACCCTACCCGGCCCCTGGGGCAATCAGCCCCAGCATTTT
CASSTLPGPWGNQPQHF
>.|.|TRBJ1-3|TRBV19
TGTGCCAGTAGTCCGAGAGGAGGAACTGGAAACACCATATATTTT
CASSPRGGTGNTIYF
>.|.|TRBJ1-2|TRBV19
TGTGCCAGTATGCCGGGACAAACAGAGAACTATGGCTACACCTTC
CASMPGQTENYGYTF
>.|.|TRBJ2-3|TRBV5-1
TGCGCCAGCAGCTTAAGGACAGATACGCAGTATTTT
CASSLRTDTQYF
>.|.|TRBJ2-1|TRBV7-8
TGTGCCAGCAGCCCCTGGGGAGGGGGGGGGAATGAGCAGTTCTTC
CASSPWGGGGNEQFF
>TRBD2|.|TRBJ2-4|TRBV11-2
TGTGCCAGCAGCTTAGTTTTAGCGGGGGATAACATTCAGTACTTC
CASSLVLAGDNIQYF
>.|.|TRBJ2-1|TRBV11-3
TGTGCCAGCAGCTTAGATTCAAAGGGCGATGAGCAGTTCTTC
CASSLDSKGDEQFF
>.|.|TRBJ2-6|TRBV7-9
TGTGCCAGCAGCTTAGGGAGGGCTGGGGCCAACGTCCTGACTTTC
CASSLGRAGANVLTF
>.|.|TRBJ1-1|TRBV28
TGTGCCAGCAGTTTTAAGTCCGCTGAAGCTTTCTTT
CASSFKSAEAFF
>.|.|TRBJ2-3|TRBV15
TGTGCCACCACCCGGAAAACGCGTAGGCCTCACACGAATACGCAGTATTTT
CATTRKTRRPHTNTQYF
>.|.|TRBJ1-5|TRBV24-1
TGTGCCACCAGTGGGTTCTCAGGACACCAGCATTTT
CATSGFSGHQHF
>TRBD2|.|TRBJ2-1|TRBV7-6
TGTGCCAGCAGCTTAGCGGCAGCGGGATTTGAGCAGTTCTTC
CASSLAAAGFEQFF
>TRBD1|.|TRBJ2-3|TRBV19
TGTGCCAGTAGTATGGGACAGGGGACGCAGTATTTT
CASSMGQGTQYF
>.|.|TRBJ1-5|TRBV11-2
TGTGCCAGCAGCACCCGGGGGGGAAATCAGCCCCAGCATTTT
CASSTRGGNQPQHF
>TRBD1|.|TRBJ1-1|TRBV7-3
TGTGCCAGCAGCTTGACAGGGAGTCGCACTGAAGCTTTCTTT
CASSLTGSRTEAFF
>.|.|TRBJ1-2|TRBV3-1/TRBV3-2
TGTGCCAGCAGCCTCAAAGACGGGATTACCTTC
CASSLKDGITF
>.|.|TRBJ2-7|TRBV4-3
TGCGCCAGCAGCCAAGATGTGGGAGGAGTCTACGAGCAGTACTTC
CASSQDVGGVYEQYF
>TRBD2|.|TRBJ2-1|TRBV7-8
TGTGCCAGCAGCTTATTTGGGGAGGGCTATGAGCAGTTCTTC
CASSLFGEGYEQFF
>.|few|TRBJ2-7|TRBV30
TGTGCCTGGAGTGTGGCAGACCTAAGACAGTACTTC
CAWSVADLRQYF
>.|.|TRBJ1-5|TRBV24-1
TGTGCCACCAGTGATTTAGCGAATAATCAGCCCCAGCATTTT
CATSDLANNQPQHF
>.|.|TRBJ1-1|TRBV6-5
TGTGCCAGCAGTCCAACTATGGCTGAAGCTTTCTTT
CASSPTMAEAFF
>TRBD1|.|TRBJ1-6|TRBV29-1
TGCAGCGCCCGGGACAGATATAATTCACCCCTCCACTTT
CSARDRYNSPLHF
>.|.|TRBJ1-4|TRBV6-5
TGTGCCAGCAGTTCAACACCGGGACATCTGTTTTTT
CASSSTPGHLFF
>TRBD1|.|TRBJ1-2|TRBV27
TGTGCCAGCAGTTTATCGCAGGGGGCGAACTATGGCTACACCTTC
CASSLSQGANYGYTF
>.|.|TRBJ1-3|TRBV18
TGTGCCAGCTCTCTACGGACCCCCGGGCAGGGCTCTGGAAACACCATATATTTT
CASSLRTPGQGSGNTIYF
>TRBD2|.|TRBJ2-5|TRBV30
TGTGCCTGGAGTGTCCCGCCCCTGCGGGGGAGGCAAGAGACCCAGTACTTC
CAWSVPPLRGRQETQYF
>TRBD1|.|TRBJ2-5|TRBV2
TGTGCCAGCAGTGATTTTGGACAGGGGGCTGAAGAGACCCAGTACTTC
CASSDFGQGAEETQYF
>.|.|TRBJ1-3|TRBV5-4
TGTGCCAGCAGCCAGTCTCAGGACACCATATATTTT
CASSQSQDTIYF
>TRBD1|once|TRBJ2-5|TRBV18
TGTGCCAGCTCACCGCCTGAAGGGGGCGTACAAGAGACCCAGTACTTC
CASSPPEGGVQETQYF
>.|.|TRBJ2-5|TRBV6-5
TGTGCCAGCAGTTACAGGGGCCTCCAAGAGACCCAGTACTTC
CASSYRGLQETQYF
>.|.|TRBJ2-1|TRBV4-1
TGCGCCAGCAGCCAAGTGGGACGGGGGGCATACAATGAGCAGTTCTTC
CASSQVGRGAYNEQFF
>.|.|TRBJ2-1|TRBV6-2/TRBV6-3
TGTGCCAGCAGTTCTAGGAGATGGAATGAGCAGTTCTTC
CASSSRRWNEQFF
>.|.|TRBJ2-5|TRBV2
TGTGCCAGCAGTGTAGGCGCAACCGGTTTAACAAGGCAAGAGACCCAGTACTTC
CASSVGATGLTRQETQYF
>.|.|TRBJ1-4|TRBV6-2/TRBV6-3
TGTGCCAGCAGCTCGGGACAACCTGGAACACGGGAAAAACTGTTTTTT
CASSSGQPGTREKLFF
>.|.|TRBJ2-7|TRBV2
TGTGCCAGCAGTTTACAGGGTTACGAGCAGTACTTC
CASSLQGYEQYF
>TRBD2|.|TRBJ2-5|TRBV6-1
TGTGCCAGCAGTGGACCAATAGCGGGACGGGGTGAGACCCAGTACTTC
CASSGPIAGRGETQYF
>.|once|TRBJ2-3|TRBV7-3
TGTGCCAGCAGCTTAGACAGCTCTACGCAGTATTTT
CASSLDSSTQYF
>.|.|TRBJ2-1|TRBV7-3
TGTGCCAGCAGTGCTAAGAGGGGCTGGAGCTCCTACAATGAGCAGTTCTTC
CASSAKRGWSSYNEQFF
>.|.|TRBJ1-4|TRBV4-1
TGCGCCAGCAGCCAACTACAGACTGTTACAAATGAAAAACTGTTTTTT
CASSQLQTVTNEKLFF
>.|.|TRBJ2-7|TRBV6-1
TGTGCCAGCAGTGAAGTAAGCTGGGCAGAGCAGTACTTC
CASSEVSWAEQYF
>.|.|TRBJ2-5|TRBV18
TGTGCCAGCTCACCTGGGGTTGGAGAGACCCAGTACTTC
CASSPGVGETQYF